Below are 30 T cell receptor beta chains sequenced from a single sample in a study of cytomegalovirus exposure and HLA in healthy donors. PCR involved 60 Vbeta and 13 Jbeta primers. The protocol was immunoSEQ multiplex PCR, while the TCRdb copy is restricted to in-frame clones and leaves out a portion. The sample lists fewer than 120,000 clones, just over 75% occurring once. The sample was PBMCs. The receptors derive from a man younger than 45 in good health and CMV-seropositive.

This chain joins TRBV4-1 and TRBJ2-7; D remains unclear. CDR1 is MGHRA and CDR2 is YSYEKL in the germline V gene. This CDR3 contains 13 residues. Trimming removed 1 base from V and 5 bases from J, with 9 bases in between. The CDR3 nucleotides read TGCGCCAGCAGCCAAGTCTCAGGAAACGAGCAGTACTTC. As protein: CASSQVSGNEQYF.

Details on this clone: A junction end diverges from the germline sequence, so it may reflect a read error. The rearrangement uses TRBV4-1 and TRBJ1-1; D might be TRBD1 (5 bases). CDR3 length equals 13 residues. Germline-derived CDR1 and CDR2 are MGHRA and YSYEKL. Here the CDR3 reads CASSQDRGTGAFF. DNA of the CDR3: TGCGCCAGCAGCCAAGATCGGGGGACTGGAGCTTTCTTT.

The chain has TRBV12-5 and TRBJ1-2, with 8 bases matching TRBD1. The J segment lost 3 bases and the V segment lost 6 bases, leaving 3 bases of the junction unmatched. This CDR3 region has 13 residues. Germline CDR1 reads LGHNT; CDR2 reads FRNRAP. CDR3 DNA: TGTGCTAGTGGGTCGGGACAGGACTATGGCTACACCTTC. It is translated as CASGSGQDYGYTF.

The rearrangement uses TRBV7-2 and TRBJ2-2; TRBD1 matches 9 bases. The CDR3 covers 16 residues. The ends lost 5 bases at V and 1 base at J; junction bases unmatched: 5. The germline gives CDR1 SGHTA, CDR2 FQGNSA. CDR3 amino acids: CASSPGGQGNTGELFF. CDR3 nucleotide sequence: TGTGCCAGCAGCCCGGGGGGACAGGGGAACACCGGGGAGCTGTTTTTT. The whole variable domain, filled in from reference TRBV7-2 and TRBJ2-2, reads GAGVSQSPSNKVTEKGKDVELRCDPISGHTALYWYRQSLGQGLEFLIYFQGNSAPDKSGLPSDRFSAERTGGSVSTLTIQRTQQEDSAVYLCASSPGGQGNTGELFFGEGSRLTVL.

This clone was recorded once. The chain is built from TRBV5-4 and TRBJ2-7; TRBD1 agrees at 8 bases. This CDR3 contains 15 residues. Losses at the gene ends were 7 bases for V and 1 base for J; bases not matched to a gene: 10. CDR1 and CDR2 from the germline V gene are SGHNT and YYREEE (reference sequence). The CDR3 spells CASSHGTGASYEQYF. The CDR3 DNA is TGTGCCAGCTCCCACGGGACAGGTGCTTCCTACGAGCAGTACTTC.

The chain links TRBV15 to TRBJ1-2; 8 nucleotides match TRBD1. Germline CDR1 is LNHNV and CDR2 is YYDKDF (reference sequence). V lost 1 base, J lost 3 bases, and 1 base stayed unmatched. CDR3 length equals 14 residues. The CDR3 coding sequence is TGTGCCACCAGCAGAGCGGACAGGGACTATGGCTACACCTTC. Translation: CATSRADRDYGYTF.

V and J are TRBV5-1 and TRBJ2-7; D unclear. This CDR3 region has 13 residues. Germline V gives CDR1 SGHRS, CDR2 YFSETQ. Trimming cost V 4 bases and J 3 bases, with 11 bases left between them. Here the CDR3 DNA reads TGCGCCAGCAGCCCCGGGTCGGTCTACGAGCAGTACTTC. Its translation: CASSPGSVYEQYF.

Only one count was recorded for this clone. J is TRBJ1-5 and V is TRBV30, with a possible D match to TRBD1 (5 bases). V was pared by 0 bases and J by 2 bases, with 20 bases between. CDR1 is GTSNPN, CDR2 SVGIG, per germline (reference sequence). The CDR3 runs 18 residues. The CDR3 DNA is TGTGCCTGGAGTGTACGACCCCTTGGGGCTCAGGGCAATCAGCCCCAGCATTTT. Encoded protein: CAWSVRPLGAQGNQPQHF.

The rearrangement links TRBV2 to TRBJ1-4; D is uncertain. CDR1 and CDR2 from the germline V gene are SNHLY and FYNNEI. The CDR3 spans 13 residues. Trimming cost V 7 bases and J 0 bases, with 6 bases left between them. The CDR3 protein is CASTFSTNEKLFF. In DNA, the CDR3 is TGTGCCAGCACGTTTTCAACTAATGAAAAACTGTTTTTT. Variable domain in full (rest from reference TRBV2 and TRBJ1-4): EPEVTQTPSHQVTQMGQEVILRCVPISNHLYFYWYRQILGQKVEFLVSFYNNEISEKSEIFDDQFSVERPDGSNFTLKIRSTKLEDSAMYFCASTFSTNEKLFFGSGTQLSVL.

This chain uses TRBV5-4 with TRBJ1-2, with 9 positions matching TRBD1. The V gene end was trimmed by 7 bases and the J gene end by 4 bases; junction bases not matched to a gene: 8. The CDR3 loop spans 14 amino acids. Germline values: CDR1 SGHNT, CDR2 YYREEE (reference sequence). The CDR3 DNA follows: TGTGCCAGCCAAATGGACAGGGGAATCTATGGCTACACCTTC. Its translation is CASQMDRGIYGYTF. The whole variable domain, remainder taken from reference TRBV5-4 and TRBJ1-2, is ETGVTQSPTHLIKTRGQQVTLRCSSQSGHNTVSWYQQALGQGPQFIFQYYREEENGRGNFPPRFSGLQFPNYSSELNVNALELDDSALYLCASQMDRGIYGYTFGSGTRLTVV.

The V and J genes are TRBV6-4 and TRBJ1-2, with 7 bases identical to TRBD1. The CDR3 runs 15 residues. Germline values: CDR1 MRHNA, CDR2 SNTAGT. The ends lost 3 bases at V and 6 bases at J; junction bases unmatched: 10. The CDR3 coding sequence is TGTGCCAGCAGTGAGCAGGGGGTCTCTGTTGATGGCTACACCTTC. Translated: CASSEQGVSVDGYTF.

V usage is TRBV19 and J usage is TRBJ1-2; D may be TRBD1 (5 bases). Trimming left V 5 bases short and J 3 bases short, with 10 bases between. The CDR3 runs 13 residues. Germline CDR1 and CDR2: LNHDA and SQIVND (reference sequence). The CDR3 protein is CASSLGTDYGYTF. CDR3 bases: TGTGCCAGTAGTCTCGGGACTGACTATGGCTACACCTTC.

The CDR3 sequence: CASSLDSPVFFSSYEQYF. CDR3 sequence (DNA): TGTGCCAGCAGCTTAGATAGCCCAGTCTTTTTTAGCTCCTACGAGCAGTACTTC. The chain couples TRBV11-2 to TRBJ2-7; D ambiguous. The CDR3 contains 18 residues. The germline V and J ends were trimmed by 0 bases and 0 bases, with 18 bases remaining between them. CDR1 and CDR2 (germline): SGHAT, FQNNGV.

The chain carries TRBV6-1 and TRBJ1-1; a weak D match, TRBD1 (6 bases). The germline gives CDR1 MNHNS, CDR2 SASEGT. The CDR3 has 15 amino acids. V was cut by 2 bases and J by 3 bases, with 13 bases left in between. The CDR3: CASSEFGGEDTEAFF. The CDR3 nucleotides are TGTGCCAGCAGTGAATTTGGGGGCGAGGACACTGAAGCTTTCTTT.

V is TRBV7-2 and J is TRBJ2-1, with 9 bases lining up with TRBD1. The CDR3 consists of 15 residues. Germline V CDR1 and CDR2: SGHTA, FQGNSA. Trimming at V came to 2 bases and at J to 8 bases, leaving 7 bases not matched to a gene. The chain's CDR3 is CASSLSGQGNHEQFF. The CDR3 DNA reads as TGTGCCAGCAGCTTATCAGGACAGGGGAACCATGAGCAGTTCTTC.

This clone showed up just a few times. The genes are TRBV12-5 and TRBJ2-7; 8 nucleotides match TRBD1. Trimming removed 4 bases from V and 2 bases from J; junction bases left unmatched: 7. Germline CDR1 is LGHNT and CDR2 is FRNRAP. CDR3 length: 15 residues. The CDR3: CASGSYRGETYEQYF. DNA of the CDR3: TGTGCTAGTGGTTCGTACAGGGGGGAGACCTACGAGCAGTACTTC.

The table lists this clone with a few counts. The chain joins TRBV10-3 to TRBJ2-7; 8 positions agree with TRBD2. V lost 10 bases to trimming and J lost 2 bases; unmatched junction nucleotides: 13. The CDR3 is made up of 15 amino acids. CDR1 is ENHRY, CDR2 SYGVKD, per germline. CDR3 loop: CATNPSPAGAYEQYF. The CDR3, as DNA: TGTGCCACCAACCCATCCCCAGCGGGGGCCTACGAGCAGTACTTC.

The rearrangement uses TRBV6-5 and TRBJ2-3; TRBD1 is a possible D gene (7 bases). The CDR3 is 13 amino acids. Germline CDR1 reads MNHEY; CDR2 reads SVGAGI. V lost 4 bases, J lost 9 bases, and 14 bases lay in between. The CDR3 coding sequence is TGTGCCAGCAGTTCTGAGTCAGGGGGGACGCAGTATTTT. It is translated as CASSSESGGTQYF.

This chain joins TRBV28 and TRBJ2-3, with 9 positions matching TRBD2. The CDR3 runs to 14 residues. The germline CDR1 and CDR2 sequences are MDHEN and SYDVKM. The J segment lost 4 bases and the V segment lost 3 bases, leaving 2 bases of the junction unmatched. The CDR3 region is CASSLGTSPDTQYF. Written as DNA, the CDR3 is TGTGCCAGCAGTTTGGGGACTAGCCCAGATACGCAGTATTTT. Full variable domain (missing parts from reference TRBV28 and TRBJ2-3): DVKVTQSSRYLVKRTGEKVFLECVQDMDHENMFWYRQDPGLGLRLIYFSYDVKMKEKGDIPEGYSVSREKKERFSLILESASTNQTSMYLCASSLGTSPDTQYFGPGTRLTVL.

DNA of the CDR3: TGTGCCAGCAGTTTCTACAGGGGAGCAACTAATGAAAAACTGTTTTTT. It specifies CASSFYRGATNEKLFF. V gene TRBV28 combines with J gene TRBJ1-4; TRBD1 matches 7 bases. The CDR3 spans 16 residues. The germline CDR1 and CDR2 sequences are MDHEN and SYDVKM. Trimming took 3 bases from V and 0 from J; bases not matched to a gene: 4.

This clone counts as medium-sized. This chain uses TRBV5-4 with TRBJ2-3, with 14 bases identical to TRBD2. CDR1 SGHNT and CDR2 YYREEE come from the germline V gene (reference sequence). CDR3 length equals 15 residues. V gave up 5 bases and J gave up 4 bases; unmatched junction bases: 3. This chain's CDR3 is CASRTSGGAPDTQYF. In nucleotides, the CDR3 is TGTGCCAGCAGGACTAGCGGGGGGGCACCAGATACGCAGTATTTT.

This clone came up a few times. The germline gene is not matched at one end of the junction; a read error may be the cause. The CDR3 loop reads CASSQGTPYNEQFF. DNA of the CDR3: TGTGCTAGCAGCCAAGGGACACCGTACAATGAGCAGTTCTTC. This sequence joins TRBV7-7 and TRBJ2-1; D possibly corresponds to TRBD1 (6 bases). Germline values: CDR1 SSHAT, CDR2 FNYEAQ (reference sequence). CDR3 length equals 14 residues.

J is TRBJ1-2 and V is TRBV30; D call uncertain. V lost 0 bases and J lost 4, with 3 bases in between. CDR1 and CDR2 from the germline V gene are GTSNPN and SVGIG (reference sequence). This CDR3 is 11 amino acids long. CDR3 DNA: TGTGCCTGGAGTGTGAGCTATGGCTACACCTTC. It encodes CAWSVSYGYTF.

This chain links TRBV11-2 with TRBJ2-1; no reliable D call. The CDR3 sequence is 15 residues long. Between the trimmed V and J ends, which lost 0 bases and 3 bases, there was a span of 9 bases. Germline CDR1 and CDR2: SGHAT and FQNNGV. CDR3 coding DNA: TGTGCCAGCAGCTTAGATGAACAGAACTACAATGAGCAGTTCTTC. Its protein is CASSLDEQNYNEQFF.

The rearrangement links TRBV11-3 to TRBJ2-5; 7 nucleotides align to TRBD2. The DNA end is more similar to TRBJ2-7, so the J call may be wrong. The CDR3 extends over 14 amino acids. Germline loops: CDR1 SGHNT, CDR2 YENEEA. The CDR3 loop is CASSLAGRSYEQYF. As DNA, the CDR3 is TGTGCCAGCAGCTTAGCCGGGAGGTCCTACGAGCAGTACTTC.

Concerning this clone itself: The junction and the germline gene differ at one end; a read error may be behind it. CDR3 protein: CASSAERDNFRLWANGLTF. CDR3 bases: TGTGCCAGCAGCGCCGAGCGGGACAACTTCCGTCTGTGGGCCAACGGCCTGACTTTC. The rearrangement uses TRBV7-9 and TRBJ2-6, with D possibly TRBD2 on 7 matching bases. CDR3 length: 19 amino acids. CDR1 and CDR2 from the germline V gene are SEHNR and FQNEAQ (reference sequence). The full variable domain, with the rest looked up from reference TRBV7-9 and TRBJ2-6, is DTGVSQNPRHKITKRGQNVTFRCDPISEHNRLYWYRQTLGQGPEFLTYFQNEAQLEKSRLLSDRFSAERPKGSFSTLEIQRTEQGDSAMYLCASSAERDNFRLWANGLTFGAGSRLTVL.

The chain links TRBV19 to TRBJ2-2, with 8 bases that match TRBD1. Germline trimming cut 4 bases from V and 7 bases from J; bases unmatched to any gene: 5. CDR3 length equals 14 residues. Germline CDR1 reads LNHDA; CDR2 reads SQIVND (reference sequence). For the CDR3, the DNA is TGTGCCAGTAGTAGAGGGACAGGCCACGGGGAGCTGTTTTTT. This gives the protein CASSRGTGHGELFF.

The CDR3, as DNA: TGTGCCAGCAGTCCGGGACAGGGGAATTGGCCCCAGCATTTT. The encoded protein is CASSPGQGNWPQHF. The chain couples TRBV27 to TRBJ1-5, with TRBD1 identical over 10 bases. Germline assignment: CDR1 MNHEY and CDR2 SMNVEV (reference sequence). With V trimmed by 5 bases and J by 9 bases, 7 bases remained unmatched. CDR3 length: 14 residues.

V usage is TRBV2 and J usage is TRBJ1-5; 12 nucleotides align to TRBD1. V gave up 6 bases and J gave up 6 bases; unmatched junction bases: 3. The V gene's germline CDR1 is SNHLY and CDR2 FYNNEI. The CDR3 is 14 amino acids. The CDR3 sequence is CASRGTGGGQPQHF. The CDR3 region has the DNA TGTGCCAGCAGGGGGACAGGGGGCGGTCAGCCCCAGCATTTT. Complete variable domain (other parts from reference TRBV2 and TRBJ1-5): EPEVTQTPSHQVTQMGQEVILRCVPISNHLYFYWYRQILGQKVEFLVSFYNNEISEKSEIFDDQFSVERPDGSNFTLKIRSTKLEDSAMYFCASRGTGGGQPQHFGDGTRLSIL.

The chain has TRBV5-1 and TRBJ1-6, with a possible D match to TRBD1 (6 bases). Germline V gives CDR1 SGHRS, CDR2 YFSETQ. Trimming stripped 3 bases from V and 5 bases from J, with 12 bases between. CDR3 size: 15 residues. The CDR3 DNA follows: TGCGCCAGCAGCTCCCTTACAGGGAATAATTCACCCCTCCACTTT. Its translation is CASSSLTGNNSPLHF.